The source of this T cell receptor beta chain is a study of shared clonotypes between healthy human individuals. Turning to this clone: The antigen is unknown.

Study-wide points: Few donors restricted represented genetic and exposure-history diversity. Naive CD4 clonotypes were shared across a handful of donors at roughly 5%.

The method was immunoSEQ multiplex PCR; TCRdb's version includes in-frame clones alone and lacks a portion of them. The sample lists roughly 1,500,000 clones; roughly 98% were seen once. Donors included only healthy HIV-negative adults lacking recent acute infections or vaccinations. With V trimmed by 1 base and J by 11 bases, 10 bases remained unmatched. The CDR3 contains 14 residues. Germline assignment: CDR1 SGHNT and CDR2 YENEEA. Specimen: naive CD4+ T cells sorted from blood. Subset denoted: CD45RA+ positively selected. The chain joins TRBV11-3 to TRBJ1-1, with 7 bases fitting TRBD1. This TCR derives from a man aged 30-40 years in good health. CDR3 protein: CASSLGPDNRGAFF. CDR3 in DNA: TGTGCCAGCAGCTTAGGCCCAGACAACAGGGGCGCTTTCTTT.